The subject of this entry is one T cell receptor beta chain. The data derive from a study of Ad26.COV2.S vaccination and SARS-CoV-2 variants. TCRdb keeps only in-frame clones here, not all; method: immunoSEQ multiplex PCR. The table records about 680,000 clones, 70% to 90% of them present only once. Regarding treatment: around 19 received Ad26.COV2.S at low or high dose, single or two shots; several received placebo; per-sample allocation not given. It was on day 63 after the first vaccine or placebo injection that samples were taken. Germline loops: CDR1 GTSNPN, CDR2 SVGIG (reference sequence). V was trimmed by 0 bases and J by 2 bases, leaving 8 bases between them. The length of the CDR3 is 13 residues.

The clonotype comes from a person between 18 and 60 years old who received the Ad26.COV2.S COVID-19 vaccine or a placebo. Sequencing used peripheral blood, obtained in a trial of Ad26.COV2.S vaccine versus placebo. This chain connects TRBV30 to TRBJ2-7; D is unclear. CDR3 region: CAWSVGVTYEQYF. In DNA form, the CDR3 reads TGTGCCTGGAGTGTAGGCGTAACCTACGAGCAGTACTTC.